A single sample gave rise to the 5 T cell receptor beta chains below, sequenced in a study of metastatic and nonmetastatic thyroid tumors. Before thyroid surgery, none of the patients had received any treatment. TCRdb re-analyzed the PCR reads using MiXCR. This sample has 21,000 or so clones, with around a fifth found just once. The sample consisted of tumor tissue. Receptors were obtained from a female donor with papillary thyroid cancer or a benign thyroid nodule (not recorded which). Some clones in this sample may be carry-over from other donors' samples.

By share, this clone counts as medium-sized. The J gene is TRBJ2-6, the V gene TRBV4-2; D is unclear. V was shortened by 1 base and J by 0 bases, with 10 bases between the two germline ends. This CDR3 contains 17 residues. Germline assignment: CDR1 LGHNA and CDR2 YNFKEQ. This chain's CDR3 is CASSQGHFGSGANVLTF. CDR3 nucleotides: TGTGCCAGCAGCCAAGGTCATTTCGGCTCTGGGGCCAACGTCCTGACTTTC.

This clone has only a few counts. V and J are TRBV11-2 and TRBJ1-2, with a weak D call TRBD1 (5 bases). CDR3 length equals 16 residues. CDR1 is SGHAT, CDR2 FQNNGV, per germline. Deletions cut 5 bases from V and 4 bases from J, with 20 bases between. The CDR3 DNA is TGTGCCAGCAGCGCCGTCGGGAGGGGCGACGTCTATGGCTACACCTTC. Amino acid sequence: CASSAVGRGDVYGYTF.

This clone counts as medium-sized. This sequence joins TRBV5-1 and TRBJ2-1; 8 bases align to TRBD2. The CDR3 runs 15 residues. Trimming cost V 4 bases and J 2 bases; bases outside gene matches: 5. The germline gives CDR1 SGHRS, CDR2 YFSETQ. The CDR3 spells CASSPGGGAYNEQFF. As DNA, the CDR3 is TGCGCCAGCAGCCCCGGGGGGGGGGCCTACAATGAGCAGTTCTTC.

This clone is medium-sized by share. J is TRBJ1-2 and V is TRBV11-2; D is ambiguous. Germline values: CDR1 SGHAT, CDR2 FQNNGV. The CDR3 is 14 amino acids. V dropped 5 bases and J dropped 1 base, with 11 bases sitting between them. Here the CDR3 reads CASSLTDNNYGYTF. CDR3 DNA sequence: TGTGCCAGCAGCCTCACAGATAATAACTATGGCTACACCTTC.

This clone was counted between two and nine times. The rearrangement joins TRBV5-1 to TRBJ2-7; 12 nucleotides line up with TRBD2. This CDR3 has 15 residues. Germline assignment: CDR1 SGHRS and CDR2 YFSETQ. V was pared by 3 bases and J by 5 bases, with 6 bases of the junction left unmatched. CDR3 residues: CASSYLAGGPDEQYF. The DNA for the CDR3 is TGCGCCAGCAGCTACCTAGCGGGAGGGCCGGACGAGCAGTACTTC.